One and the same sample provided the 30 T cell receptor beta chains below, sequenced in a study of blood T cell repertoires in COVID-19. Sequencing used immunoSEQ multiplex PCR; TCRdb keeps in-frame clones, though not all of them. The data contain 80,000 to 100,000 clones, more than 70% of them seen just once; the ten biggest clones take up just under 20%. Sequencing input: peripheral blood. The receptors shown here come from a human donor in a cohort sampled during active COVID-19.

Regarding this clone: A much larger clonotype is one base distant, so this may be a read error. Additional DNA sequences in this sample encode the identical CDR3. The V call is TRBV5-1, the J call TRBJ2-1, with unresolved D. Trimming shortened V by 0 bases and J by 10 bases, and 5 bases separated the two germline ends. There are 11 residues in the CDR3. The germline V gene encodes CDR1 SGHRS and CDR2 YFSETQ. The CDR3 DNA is TGCGCCAGCAGCTTGGCCGGGGAGCAGTTCTTC. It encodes CASSLAGEQFF.

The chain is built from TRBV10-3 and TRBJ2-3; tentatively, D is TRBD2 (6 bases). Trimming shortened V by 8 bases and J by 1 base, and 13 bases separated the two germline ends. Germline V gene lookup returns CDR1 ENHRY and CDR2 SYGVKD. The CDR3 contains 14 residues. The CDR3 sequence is CAIVRERGTDTQYF. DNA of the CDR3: TGTGCCATCGTACGGGAGAGGGGCACAGATACGCAGTATTTT.

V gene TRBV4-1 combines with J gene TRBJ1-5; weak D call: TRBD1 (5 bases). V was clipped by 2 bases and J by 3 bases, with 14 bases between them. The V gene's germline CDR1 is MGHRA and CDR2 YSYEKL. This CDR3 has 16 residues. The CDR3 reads CASSQIDRVPNQPQHF. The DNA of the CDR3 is TGCGCCAGCAGCCAAATAGACAGAGTACCCAATCAGCCCCAGCATTTT.

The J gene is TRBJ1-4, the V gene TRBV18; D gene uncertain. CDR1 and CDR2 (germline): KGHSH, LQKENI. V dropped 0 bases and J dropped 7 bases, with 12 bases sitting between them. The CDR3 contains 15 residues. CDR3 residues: CASSPPTGYREKLFF. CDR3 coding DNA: TGTGCCAGCTCACCACCGACGGGGTACCGTGAAAAACTGTTTTTT.

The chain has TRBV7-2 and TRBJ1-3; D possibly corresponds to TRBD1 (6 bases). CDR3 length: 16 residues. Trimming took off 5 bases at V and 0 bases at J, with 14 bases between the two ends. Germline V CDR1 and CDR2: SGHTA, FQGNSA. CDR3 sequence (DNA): TGTGCCAGCAGCCCGGGGGGCATACCCTCTGGAAACACCATATATTTT. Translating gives CASSPGGIPSGNTIYF.

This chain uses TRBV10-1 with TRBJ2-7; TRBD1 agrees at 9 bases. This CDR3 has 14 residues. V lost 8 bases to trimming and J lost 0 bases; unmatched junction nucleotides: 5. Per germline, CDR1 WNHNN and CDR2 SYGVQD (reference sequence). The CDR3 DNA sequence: TGCGCCAGCCGATCGGACAGGGGCTCCTACGAGCAGTACTTC. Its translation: CASRSDRGSYEQYF.

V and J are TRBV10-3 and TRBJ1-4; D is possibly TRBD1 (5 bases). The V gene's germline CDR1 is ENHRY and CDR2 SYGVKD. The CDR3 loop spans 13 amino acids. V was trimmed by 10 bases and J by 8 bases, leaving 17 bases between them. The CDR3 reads CATGGGSREKLFF. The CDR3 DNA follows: TGTGCCACCGGGGGGGGATCGAGAGAAAAACTGTTTTTT.

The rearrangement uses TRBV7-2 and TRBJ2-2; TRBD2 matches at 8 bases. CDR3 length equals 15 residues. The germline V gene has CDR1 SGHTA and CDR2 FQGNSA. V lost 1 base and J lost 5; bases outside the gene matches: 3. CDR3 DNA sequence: TGTGCCAGCAGCTTAGGCGGGGGGATAACCGGGGAGCTGTTTTTT. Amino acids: CASSLGGGITGELFF.

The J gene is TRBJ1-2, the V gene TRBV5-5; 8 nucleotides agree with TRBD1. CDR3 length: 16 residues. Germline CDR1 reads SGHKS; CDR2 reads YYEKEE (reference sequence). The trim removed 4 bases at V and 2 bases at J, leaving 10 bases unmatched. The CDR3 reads CASSLTTGDLNYGYTF. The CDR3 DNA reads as TGTGCCAGCAGCCTAACGACAGGGGACTTGAACTATGGCTACACCTTC.

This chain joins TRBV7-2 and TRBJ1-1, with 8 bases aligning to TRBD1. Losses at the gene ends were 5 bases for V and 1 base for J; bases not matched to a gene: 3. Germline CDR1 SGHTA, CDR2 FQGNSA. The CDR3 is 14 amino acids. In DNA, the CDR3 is TGTGCCAGCAGCACGACAGGGGAGAACACTGAAGCTTTCTTT. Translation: CASSTTGENTEAFF.

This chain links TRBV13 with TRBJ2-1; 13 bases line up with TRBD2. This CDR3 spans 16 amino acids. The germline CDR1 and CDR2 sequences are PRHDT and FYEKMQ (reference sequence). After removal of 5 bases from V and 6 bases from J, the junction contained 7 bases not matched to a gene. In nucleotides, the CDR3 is TGTGCCAGCAGCGGACGGACTAGCGGGAGCGGCAATGAGCAGTTCTTC. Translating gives CASSGRTSGSGNEQFF. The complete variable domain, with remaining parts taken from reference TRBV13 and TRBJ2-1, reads AAGVIQSPRHLIKEKRETATLKCYPIPRHDTVYWYQQGPGQDPQFLISFYEKMQSDKGSIPDRFSAQQFSDYHSELNMSSLELGDSALYFCASSGRTSGSGNEQFFGPGTRLTVL.

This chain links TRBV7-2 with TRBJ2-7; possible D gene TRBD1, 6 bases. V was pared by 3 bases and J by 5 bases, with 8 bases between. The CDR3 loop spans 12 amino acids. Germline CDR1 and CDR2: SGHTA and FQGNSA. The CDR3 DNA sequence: TGTGCCAGCAGCTTCCAGGGGAACGAGCAGTACTTC. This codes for CASSFQGNEQYF. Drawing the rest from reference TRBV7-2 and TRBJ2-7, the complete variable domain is GAGVSQSPSNKVTEKGKDVELRCDPISGHTALYWYRQSLGQGLEFLIYFQGNSAPDKSGLPSDRFSAERTGGSVSTLTIQRTQQEDSAVYLCASSFQGNEQYFGPGTRLTVT.

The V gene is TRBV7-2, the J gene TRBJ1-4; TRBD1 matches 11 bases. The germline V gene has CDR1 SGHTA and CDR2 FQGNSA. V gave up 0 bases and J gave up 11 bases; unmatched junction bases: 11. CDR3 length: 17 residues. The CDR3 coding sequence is TGTGCCAGCAGCTTAGCGGCACCCGGGACAGGGGGTGGGAAACTGTTTTTT. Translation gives CASSLAAPGTGGGKLFF.

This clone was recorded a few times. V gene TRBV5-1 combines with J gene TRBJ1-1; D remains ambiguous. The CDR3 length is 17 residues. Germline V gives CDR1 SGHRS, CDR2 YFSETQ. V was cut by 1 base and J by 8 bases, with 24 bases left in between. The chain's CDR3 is CASSLYSDILTGGEAFF. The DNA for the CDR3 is TGCGCCAGCAGCTTGTACTCCGACATTCTCACCGGCGGGGAAGCTTTCTTT.

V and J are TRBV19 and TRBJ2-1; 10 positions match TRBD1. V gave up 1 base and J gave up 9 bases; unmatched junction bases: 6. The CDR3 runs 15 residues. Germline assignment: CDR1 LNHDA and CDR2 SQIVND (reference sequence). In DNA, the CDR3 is TGTGCCAGTAGTATAGTGGGACAGGGGTTCGGTGAGCAGTTCTTC. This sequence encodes CASSIVGQGFGEQFF.

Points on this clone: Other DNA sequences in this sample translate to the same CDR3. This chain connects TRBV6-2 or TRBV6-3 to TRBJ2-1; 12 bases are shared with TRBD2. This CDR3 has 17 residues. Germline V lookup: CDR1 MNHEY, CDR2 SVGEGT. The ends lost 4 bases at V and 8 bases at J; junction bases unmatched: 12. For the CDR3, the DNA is TGTGCCAGCAGTTCACCACTAGCGGGAGGTCGGGTCCATGAGCAGTTCTTC. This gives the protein CASSSPLAGGRVHEQFF.

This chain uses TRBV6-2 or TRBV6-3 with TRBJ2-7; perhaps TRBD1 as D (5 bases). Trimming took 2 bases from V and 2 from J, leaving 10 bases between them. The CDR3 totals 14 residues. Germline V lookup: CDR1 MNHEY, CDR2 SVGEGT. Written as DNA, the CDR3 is TGTGCCAGCAGTTACATGGACACCGCCTACGAGCAGTACTTC. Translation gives CASSYMDTAYEQYF.

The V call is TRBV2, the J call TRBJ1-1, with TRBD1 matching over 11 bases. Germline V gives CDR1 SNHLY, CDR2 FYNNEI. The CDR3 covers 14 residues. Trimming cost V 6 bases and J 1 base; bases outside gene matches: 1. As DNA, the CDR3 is TGTGCCAGCAGAGGGACAGGGGGGAACACTGAAGCTTTCTTT. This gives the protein CASRGTGGNTEAFF.

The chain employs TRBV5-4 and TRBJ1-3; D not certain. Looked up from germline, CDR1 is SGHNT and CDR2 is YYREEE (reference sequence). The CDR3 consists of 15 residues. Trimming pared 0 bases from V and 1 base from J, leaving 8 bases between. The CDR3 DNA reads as TGTGCCAGCAGCTTGGTGGCCGCTTCTGGAAACACCATATATTTT. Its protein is CASSLVAASGNTIYF.

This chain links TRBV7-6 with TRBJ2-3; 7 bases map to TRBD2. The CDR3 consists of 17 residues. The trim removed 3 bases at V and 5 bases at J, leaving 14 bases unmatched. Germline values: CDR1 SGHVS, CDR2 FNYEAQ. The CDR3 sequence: CASSFGPSAGDGDTQYF. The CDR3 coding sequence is TGTGCCAGCAGCTTCGGGCCGTCTGCGGGAGATGGAGATACGCAGTATTTT.

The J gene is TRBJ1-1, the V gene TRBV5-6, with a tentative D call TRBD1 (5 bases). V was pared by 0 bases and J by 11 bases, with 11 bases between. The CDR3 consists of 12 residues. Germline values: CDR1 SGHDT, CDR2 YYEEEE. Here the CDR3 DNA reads TGTGCCAGCAGCTTGGCGGCAGGGCCGGCTTTCTTT. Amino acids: CASSLAAGPAFF.

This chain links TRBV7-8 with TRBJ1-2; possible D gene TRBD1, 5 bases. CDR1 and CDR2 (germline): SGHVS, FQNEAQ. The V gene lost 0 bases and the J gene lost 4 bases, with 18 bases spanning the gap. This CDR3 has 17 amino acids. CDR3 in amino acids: CASSLAQAGPGSYGYTF. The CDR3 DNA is TGTGCCAGCAGCTTAGCTCAGGCGGGACCGGGGAGCTATGGCTACACCTTC.

CDR3 residues: CASSRDRASSYNSPLHF. In DNA, the CDR3 is TGTGCCAGCAGCCGGGACAGGGCAAGCTCCTATAATTCACCCCTCCACTTT. The V gene is TRBV3-1 (or the pseudogene TRBV3-2), the J gene TRBJ1-6; 9 bases agree with TRBD1. Per the germline V gene, CDR1 is LGHDT and CDR2 is YNNKEL (reference sequence). The CDR3 covers 17 residues. After removal of 4 bases from V and 0 bases from J, the junction contained 4 bases not matched to a gene.

In DNA form, the CDR3 reads TGTGCCAGTATGGGAGACAGGTCAAATCAGCCCCAGCATTTT. It yields the protein CASMGDRSNQPQHF. The rearrangement joins TRBV19 to TRBJ1-5; D is possibly TRBD1 (6 bases). Trimming left V 7 bases short and J 4 bases short, with 14 bases between. The CDR3 is 14 amino acids. Germline-derived CDR1 and CDR2 are LNHDA and SQIVND (reference sequence).

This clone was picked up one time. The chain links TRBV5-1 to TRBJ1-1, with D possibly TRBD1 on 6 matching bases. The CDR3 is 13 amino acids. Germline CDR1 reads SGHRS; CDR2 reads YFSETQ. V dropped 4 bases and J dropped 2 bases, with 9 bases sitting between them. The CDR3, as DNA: TGCGCCAGCAGCCCAGGGGTCAACACTGAAGCTTTCTTT. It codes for CASSPGVNTEAFF.

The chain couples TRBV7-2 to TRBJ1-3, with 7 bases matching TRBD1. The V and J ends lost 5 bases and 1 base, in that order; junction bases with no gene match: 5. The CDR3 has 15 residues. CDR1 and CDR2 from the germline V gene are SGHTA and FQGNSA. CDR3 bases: TGTGCCAGCAGCCAAGGGACAGCATCTGGAAACACCATATATTTT. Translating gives CASSQGTASGNTIYF.

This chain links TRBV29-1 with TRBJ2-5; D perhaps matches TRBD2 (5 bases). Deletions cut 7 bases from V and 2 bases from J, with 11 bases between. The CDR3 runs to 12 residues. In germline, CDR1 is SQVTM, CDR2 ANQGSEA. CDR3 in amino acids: CSAGLLQETQYF. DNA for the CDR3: TGCAGCGCCGGACTGCTACAAGAGACCCAGTACTTC.

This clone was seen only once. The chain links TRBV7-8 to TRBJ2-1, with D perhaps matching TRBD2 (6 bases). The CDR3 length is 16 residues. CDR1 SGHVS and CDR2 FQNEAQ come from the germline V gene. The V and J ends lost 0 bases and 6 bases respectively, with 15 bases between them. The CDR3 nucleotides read TGTGCCAGCAGCTTAGCGTGGCCGGGAGTCACCAATGAGCAGTTCTTC. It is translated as CASSLAWPGVTNEQFF.

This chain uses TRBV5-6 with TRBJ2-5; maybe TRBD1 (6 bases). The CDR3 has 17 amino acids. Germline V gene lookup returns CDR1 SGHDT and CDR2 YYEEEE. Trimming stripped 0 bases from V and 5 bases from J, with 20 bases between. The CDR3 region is CASSLGWGPQRGETQYF. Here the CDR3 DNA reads TGTGCCAGCAGCTTGGGGTGGGGGCCCCAGAGGGGGGAGACCCAGTACTTC.

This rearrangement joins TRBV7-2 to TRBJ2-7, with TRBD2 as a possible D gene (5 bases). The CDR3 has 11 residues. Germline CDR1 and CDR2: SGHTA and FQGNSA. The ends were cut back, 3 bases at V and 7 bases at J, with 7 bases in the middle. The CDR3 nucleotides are TGTGCCAGCAGCTTTAGCGTTGAGCAGTACTTC. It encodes CASSFSVEQYF.